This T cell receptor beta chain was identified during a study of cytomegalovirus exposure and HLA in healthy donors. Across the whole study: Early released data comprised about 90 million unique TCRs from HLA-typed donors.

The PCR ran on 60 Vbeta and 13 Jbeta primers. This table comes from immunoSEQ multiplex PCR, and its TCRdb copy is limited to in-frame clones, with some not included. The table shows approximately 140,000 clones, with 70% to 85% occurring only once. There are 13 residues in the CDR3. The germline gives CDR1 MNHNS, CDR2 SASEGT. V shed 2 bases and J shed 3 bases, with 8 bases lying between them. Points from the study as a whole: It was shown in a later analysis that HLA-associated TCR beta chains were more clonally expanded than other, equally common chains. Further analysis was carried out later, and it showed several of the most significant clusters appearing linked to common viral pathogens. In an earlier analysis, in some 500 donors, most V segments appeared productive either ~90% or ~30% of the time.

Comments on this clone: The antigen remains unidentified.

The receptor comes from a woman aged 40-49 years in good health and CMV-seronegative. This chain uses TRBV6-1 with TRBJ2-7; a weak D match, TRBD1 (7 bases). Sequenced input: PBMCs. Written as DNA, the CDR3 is TGTGCCAGCAGTGAACAGGGGGGCTACGAGCAGTACTTC. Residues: CASSEQGGYEQYF.